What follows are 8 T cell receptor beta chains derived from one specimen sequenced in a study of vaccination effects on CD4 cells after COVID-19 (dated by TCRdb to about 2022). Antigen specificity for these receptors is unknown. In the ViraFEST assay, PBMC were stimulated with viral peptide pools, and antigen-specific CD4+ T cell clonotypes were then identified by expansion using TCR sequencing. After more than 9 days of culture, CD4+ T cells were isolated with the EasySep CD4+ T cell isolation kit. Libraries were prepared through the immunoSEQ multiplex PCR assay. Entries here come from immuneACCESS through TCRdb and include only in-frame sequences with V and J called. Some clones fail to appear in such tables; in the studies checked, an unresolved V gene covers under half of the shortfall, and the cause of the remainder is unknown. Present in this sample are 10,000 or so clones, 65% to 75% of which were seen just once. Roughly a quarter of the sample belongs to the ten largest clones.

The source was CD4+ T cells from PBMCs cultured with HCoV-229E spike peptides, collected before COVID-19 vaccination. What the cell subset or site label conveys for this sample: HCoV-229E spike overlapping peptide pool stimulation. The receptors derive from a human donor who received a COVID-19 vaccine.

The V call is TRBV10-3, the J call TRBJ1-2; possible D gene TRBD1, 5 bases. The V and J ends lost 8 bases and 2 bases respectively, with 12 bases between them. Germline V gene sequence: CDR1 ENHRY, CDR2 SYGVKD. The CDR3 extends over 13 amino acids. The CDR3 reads CAISGRSNYGYTF. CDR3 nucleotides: TGTGCCATCTCAGGGAGGTCGAACTATGGCTACACCTTC.

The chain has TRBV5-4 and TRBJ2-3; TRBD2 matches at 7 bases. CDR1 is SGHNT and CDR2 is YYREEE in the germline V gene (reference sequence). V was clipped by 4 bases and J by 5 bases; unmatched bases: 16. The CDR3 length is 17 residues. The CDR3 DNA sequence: TGTGCCAGCAGCACTCGGTGGGGAGGGGCTATTGAAGATACGCAGTATTTT. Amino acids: CASSTRWGGAIEDTQYF.

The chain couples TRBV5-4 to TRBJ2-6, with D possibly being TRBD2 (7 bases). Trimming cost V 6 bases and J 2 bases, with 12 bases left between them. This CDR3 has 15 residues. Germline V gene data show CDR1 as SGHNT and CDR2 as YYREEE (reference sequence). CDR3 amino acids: CASTKGGAGANVLTF. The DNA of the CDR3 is TGTGCCAGCACCAAAGGGGGGGCTGGGGCCAACGTCCTGACTTTC.

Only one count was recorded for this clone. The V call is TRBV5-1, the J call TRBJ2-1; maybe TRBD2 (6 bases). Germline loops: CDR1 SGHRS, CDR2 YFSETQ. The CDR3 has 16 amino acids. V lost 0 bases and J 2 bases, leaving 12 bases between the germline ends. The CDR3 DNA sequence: TGCGCCAGCAGCTTGGCCGGCGGGGCCGCCTACAATGAGCAGTTCTTC. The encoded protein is CASSLAGGAAYNEQFF.

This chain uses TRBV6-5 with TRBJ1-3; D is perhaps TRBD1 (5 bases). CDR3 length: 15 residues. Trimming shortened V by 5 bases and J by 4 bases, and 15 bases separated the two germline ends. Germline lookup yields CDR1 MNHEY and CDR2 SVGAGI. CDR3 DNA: TGTGCCAGCAGTCCGACCGGGGGGTCCGGAAACACCATATATTTT. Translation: CASSPTGGSGNTIYF.

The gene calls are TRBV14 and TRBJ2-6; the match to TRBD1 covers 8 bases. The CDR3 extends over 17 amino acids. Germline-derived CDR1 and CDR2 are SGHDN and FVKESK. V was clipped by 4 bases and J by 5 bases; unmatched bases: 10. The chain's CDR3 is CASSPWTGKPRANVLTF. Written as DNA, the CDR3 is TGTGCCAGCAGCCCCTGGACAGGGAAGCCCCGGGCCAACGTCCTGACTTTC.

The CDR3: CASSDPQQRGGYTF. CDR3 sequence (DNA): TGTGCCAGCAGTGACCCCCAACAGCGGGGGGGCTACACCTTC. V is TRBV25-1 and J is TRBJ1-2, with D possibly matching TRBD1 (5 bases). The V gene lost 3 bases and the J gene lost 8 bases, with 16 bases spanning the gap. The CDR3 consists of 14 residues. Germline values: CDR1 MGHDK, CDR2 SYGVNS.

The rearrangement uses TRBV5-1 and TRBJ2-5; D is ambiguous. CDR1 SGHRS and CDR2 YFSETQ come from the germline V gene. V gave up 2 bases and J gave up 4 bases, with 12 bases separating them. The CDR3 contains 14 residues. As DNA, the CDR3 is TGCGCCAGCAGCTTAGACTCCTGGACAGAGACCCAGTACTTC. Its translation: CASSLDSWTETQYF. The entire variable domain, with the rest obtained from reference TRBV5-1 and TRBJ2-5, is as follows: KAGVTQTPRYLIKTRGQQVTLSCSPISGHRSVSWYQQTPGQGLQFLFEYFSETQRNKGNFPGRFSGRQFSNSRSEMNVSTLELGDSALYLCASSLDSWTETQYFGPGTRLLVL.